The 25 T cell receptor delta chains reported below all come from one sample, sequenced in a study of gamma-delta chains in newborns, infants, children. TCRdb redid the clone calls on the reads with CATT. The repertoire has 7,000 or so delta-chain clones, less than 0.75% of them found once; the top ten carry 15%. The sequenced sample consisted of blood. The receptors shown here come from a child who was a newborn, infant or young child, either healthy, febrile or measles-vaccinated (not recorded which).

The sample holds a few counts of this clone. This sequence is one base from a far larger clone and is likely a read error. At the DNA level, this CDR3 is encoded by other sequences in the same sample as well. The chain couples TRDV2 to TRDJ2; 8 bases fit TRDD3. The CDR3 loop spans 14 amino acids. Germline CDR1 and CDR2: GEAIGNYY and EKD. CDR3 DNA sequence: TGTGCCTGCGACAGCTTGGGGGATACAGCACAACTCTTCTTT. Translation: CACDSLGDTAQLFF.

As concerns this clone: Possible read error: a much larger clone is one base away. The CDR3 DNA reads TGTGCCTGTGACACTGGGGGAATCATCAGCTCCTGGGACACCCGACAGATGTTTTTC. It yields the protein CACDTGGIISSWDTRQMFF. This sequence joins TRDV2 and TRDJ3; 7 bases are shared with TRDD3. Looked up from germline, CDR1 is GEAIGNYY and CDR2 is EKD. The CDR3 length is 19 residues. V shed 1 base and J 0 bases; nucleotides not matched to a gene: 8.

About this clone: A much more abundant neighbour one base away suggests this may be a read error. This specimen includes other DNA sequences encoding the same CDR3. This chain joins TRDV2 and TRDJ2; TRDD3 aligns across 10 bases. Per the germline V gene, CDR1 is GEAIGNYY and CDR2 is EKD. The CDR3 sequence is 18 residues long. Written as DNA, the CDR3 is TGTGCCTGTGACACGTACTGGGGGATGGGAGCTTTGACAGCACAGCTCTTCTTT. The encoded protein is CACDTYWGMGALTAQLFF.

With respect to this clone: A far more abundant clone sits one base away, making this likely a read error. The identical CDR3 is also encoded by other nucleotide sequences in the sample. This chain uses TRDV2 with TRDJ3, with D tentatively TRDD3 (5 bases). The CDR3 covers 14 residues. Germline V lookup: CDR1 GEAIGNYY, CDR2 EKD. In nucleotides, the CDR3 is TGTGCCTGCGACACGGTGGGGTCCACCCGACAGATGTTTTTC. It specifies CACDTVGSTRQMFF.

This clone was recorded a few times. Possible read error: a much larger clone is one base away. This chain joins TRDV2 and TRDJ3, with 7 bases aligning to TRDD3. The CDR3 covers 18 residues. Germline lookup yields CDR1 GEAIGNYY and CDR2 EKD. The CDR3 DNA sequence: TGTGCCTGTGACACTGGGGGACCTCACTCCCGGGACACCCGACAGATGTTTTTC. Its translation is CACDTGGPHSRDTRQMFF.

Within the sample, this clone is medium-sized. The V call is TRDV2, the J call TRDJ1, with 7 bases fitting TRDD3. Germline V CDR1 and CDR2: GEAIGNYY, EKD. V shed 3 bases, J shed 0 bases, and the junction held 15 bases outside the gene matches. The CDR3 runs to 18 residues. CDR3 amino acids: CACDPLRAGGLYTDKLIF. In DNA, the CDR3 is TGTGCCTGTGACCCCCTCCGGGCTGGGGGTCTGTACACCGATAAACTCATCTTT.

Concerning this clone: Given a much more abundant clone one base away, this may be a read error. This chain joins TRDV2 and TRDJ3, with 8 bases that match TRDD3. The germline V gene has CDR1 GEAIGNYY and CDR2 EKD. The CDR3 spans 17 residues. The CDR3 nucleotides read TGTGCCAGTGACACCGGGGGATACTCCTGGGACACCCGACAGATGTTTTTC. This translates into CASDTGGYSWDTRQMFF.

As to this clone: This DNA's translation and the protein TCRdb lists, from a much larger clone, do not match at residue 12, likely due to a read error; the protein shown is translated from the DNA. The chain has TRDV2 and TRDJ3, with 10 bases aligning to TRDD3. The CDR3 contains 18 residues. Per the germline V gene, CDR1 is GEAIGNYY and CDR2 is EKD. The CDR3, as DNA: TGTGCCTGTGACACTGGGGGATACTTCTCCTGGGGCACCCGACAGATGTTTTTC. Translated: CACDTGGYFSWGTRQMFF.

This clone is termed medium-sized (0.01 to 0.1%). The chain employs TRDV2 and TRDJ3; 13 bases line up with TRDD3. The CDR3 consists of 21 residues. Germline values: CDR1 GEAIGNYY, CDR2 EKD. With 0 bases clipped from V and 0 bases from J, the junction kept 7 bases outside the gene matches. The CDR3 DNA is TGTGCCTGTGACACCGGATCACTGGGGGATACGAGCTCCTGGGACACCCGACAGATGTTTTTC. Protein sequence: CACDTGSLGDTSSWDTRQMFF.

This clone was picked up a small number of times. The chain recombines TRDV2 with TRDJ1; 7 bases align to TRDD3. With V trimmed by 0 bases and J by 0 bases, 3 bases remained unmatched. CDR1 and CDR2 from the germline V gene are GEAIGNYY and EKD. The CDR3 has 15 residues. This chain's CDR3 is CACDTEGDHTDKLIF. In DNA, the CDR3 is TGTGCCTGTGACACCGAGGGGGATCACACCGATAAACTCATCTTT.

By sample share, this clone is medium-sized. A much bigger clone sits one base away, suggesting this may be a read error. The chain links TRDV2 to TRDJ3; 9 positions agree with TRDD3. The CDR3 loop spans 18 amino acids. V gave up 0 bases and J gave up 1 base; unmatched junction bases: 3. Germline V gives CDR1 GEAIGNYY, CDR2 EKD. CDR3 in amino acids: CACDTVLGESWDTRQMFF. The CDR3 region has the DNA TGTGCCTGTGACACCGTACTGGGGGAGTCCTGGGACACCCGACAGATGTTTTTC.

This clone was seen a few times. TCRdb and the translated DNA give different amino acids at residue 4; the protein presented here is the one translated from the DNA. The chain employs TRDV2 and TRDJ1; 10 bases align to TRDD3. This CDR3 region has 21 residues. The V gene's germline CDR1 is GEAIGNYY and CDR2 EKD. Here the CDR3 DNA reads TGTGCCTGTGGCACCGTCCACTGGGGGATCCCTAGGGTAACCGACACCGATAAACTCATCTTT. Its protein is CACGTVHWGIPRVTDTDKLIF.

This clone was counted between two and nine times. The protein recorded in TCRdb matches a much larger clone and deviates from this DNA's translation at residue 11, suggesting a read error; the protein here is obtained by translating the DNA. The chain uses TRDV2 and TRDJ2, with 7 bases aligning to TRDD3. The CDR3 consists of 16 residues. The V gene's germline CDR1 is GEAIGNYY and CDR2 EKD. The CDR3 sequence is CACDPLGAPLAAQLFF. The CDR3 DNA reads as TGTGCCTGTGACCCTCTGGGGGCTCCTTTGGCAGCACAACTCTTCTTT.

This clone was detected only a few times. The rearrangement uses TRDV2 and TRDJ2; 8 bases are a match to TRDD3. Germline V gives CDR1 GEAIGNYY, CDR2 EKD. CDR3 length: 16 residues. Trimming cost V 2 bases and J 3 bases; bases outside gene matches: 7. CDR3 residues: CACDKLGGTLTAQLFF. The CDR3 DNA reads as TGTGCCTGTGACAAACTGGGGGGTACTCTGACAGCACAACTCTTCTTT.

Notes on this clone: This clone may be a read error of a much larger clone one base away. The chain's CDR3 is CACDTYWGIALAAQLFF. Written as DNA, the CDR3 is TGTGCCTGTGACACGTACTGGGGGATAGCTTTGGCAGCACAACTCTTCTTT. The chain joins TRDV2 to TRDJ2, with 11 bases fitting TRDD3. This CDR3 has 17 residues. Germline V gives CDR1 GEAIGNYY, CDR2 EKD.

V and J are TRDV2 and TRDJ2, with TRDD3 identical over 7 bases. The CDR3 sequence is 18 residues long. The germline V gene encodes CDR1 GEAIGNYY and CDR2 EKD. V lost 6 bases and J lost 1; bases outside the gene matches: 16. Written as DNA, the CDR3 is TGTGCCTGTAACGCTCTGGGGGGTACGTGGGGTTTGACAGCACAACTCTTCTTT. This codes for CACNALGGTWGLTAQLFF.

This clone was recorded many times. A far larger clone is off by one base, so a read error is likely. This same CDR3 is encoded by further DNA sequences in the sample. The chain links TRDV2 to TRDJ2; 9 nucleotides line up with TRDD3. With 3 bases clipped from V and 0 bases from J, the junction kept 4 bases outside the gene matches. Germline V gives CDR1 GEAIGNYY, CDR2 EKD. The CDR3 covers 16 residues. CDR3 in amino acids: CACDAVGDTLTAQLFF. The DNA for the CDR3 is TGTGCCTGTGACGCCGTGGGGGATACTTTGACAGCACAACTCTTCTTT.

Regarding this clone: The protein in TCRdb stems from a much larger clone and differs at residue 5 from this DNA's translation, likely a read error; here the protein is translated from the DNA. This rearrangement joins TRDV2 to TRDJ1; maybe TRDD3 (5 bases). Germline assignment: CDR1 GEAIGNYY and CDR2 EKD. V lost 3 bases and J 2 bases, leaving 18 bases between the germline ends. The CDR3 contains 16 residues. The CDR3 DNA reads TGTGCCTGTGACGCCCCGGGGAAGGACAGTACCGATAAACTCATCTTT. Encoded protein: CACDAPGKDSTDKLIF.

This clone was seen a handful of times. This likely stems from a read error, as it lies one base from a far larger clone. Other DNA sequences in this sample translate to the same CDR3. This sequence joins TRDV2 and TRDJ3; D may be TRDD3 (6 bases). The germline gives CDR1 GEAIGNYY, CDR2 EKD. The CDR3 spans 17 residues. The CDR3 DNA follows: TGTGCGTGTGACTGTACTGGGAGCTCCTGGGACACCCGACAGATGTTTTTC. It translates to CACDCTGSSWDTRQMFF.

The table lists this clone with a few counts. This clone may be a read error of a much larger clone one base away. V is TRDV2 and J is TRDJ3; 12 nucleotides line up with TRDD3. The CDR3 is 20 amino acids. The trim removed 2 bases at V and 0 bases at J, leaving 7 bases unmatched. The germline gives CDR1 GEAIGNYY, CDR2 EKD. The chain's CDR3 is CACDKVLGDTPSWDTRQMFF. The CDR3, as DNA: TGTGCCTGTGACAAAGTACTGGGGGATACCCCCTCCTGGGACACCCGACAGATGTTTTTC.

Regarding this clone: This sequence is one base from a far larger clone and is likely a read error. The chain recombines TRDV2 with TRDJ3; TRDD3 is a possible D gene (5 bases). CDR1 GEAIGNYY and CDR2 EKD come from the germline V gene. CDR3 length: 17 residues. Deletions cut 2 bases from V and 1 base from J, with 11 bases between. CDR3 DNA: TGTGCCTGTGACAATACTTGGGGATCCTGGGACACCCGACAGATGTTTTTC. Translated, it gives CACDNTWGSWDTRQMFF.

This clone was observed a few times. TCRdb's entry gives the protein of a much larger clone, which mismatches this DNA's translation at residue 8, likely from a read error; the protein reported here is translated from the DNA. The CDR3 coding sequence is TGTGCCTGTGACACCGTTAGAAGGATACGCAAATCCTGGGACACCCGACAGATGTTTTTC. This sequence encodes CACDTVRRIRKSWDTRQMFF. The chain is built from TRDV2 and TRDJ3; TRDD3 matches at 7 bases. Trimming took 0 bases from V and 1 from J; bases not matched to a gene: 11. Germline V gives CDR1 GEAIGNYY, CDR2 EKD. The CDR3 extends over 20 amino acids.

This clone has only a few counts. With a much larger clone just one base away, this may be a read error. J is TRDJ1 and V is TRDV2, with 10 positions matching TRDD3. The CDR3 contains 17 residues. Trimming removed 4 bases from V and 2 bases from J; junction bases left unmatched: 12. Germline V lookup: CDR1 GEAIGNYY, CDR2 EKD. CDR3 amino acids: CACDVLGDAIATDKLIF. Written as DNA, the CDR3 is TGTGCCTGTGATGTACTGGGGGATGCCATTGCAACCGATAAACTCATCTTT.

This clone was counted only a few times. A read error is possible here, since a much larger clone lies one base away. The chain carries TRDV2 and TRDJ3; D possibly corresponds to TRDD3 (6 bases). This CDR3 has 17 residues. Trimming shortened V by 2 bases and J by 0 bases, and 10 bases separated the two germline ends. Per germline, CDR1 GEAIGNYY and CDR2 EKD. DNA for the CDR3: TGTGCCTGTGACAAAGCACTGGGCTCCTGGGACACCCGACAGATGTTTTTC. Amino acid sequence: CACDKALGSWDTRQMFF.

This clone appeared a few times. TCRdb's listed protein matches a much larger clone and diverges from this DNA's translation at residue 10, likely through a read error; the protein shown comes from the DNA. The rearrangement links TRDV2 to TRDJ3, with D possibly being TRDD3 (5 bases). The germline CDR1 and CDR2 sequences are GEAIGNYY and EKD. CDR3 length equals 18 residues. V dropped 1 base and J dropped 2 bases, with 14 bases sitting between them. Here the CDR3 reads CACDTVGFSPWDTRQMFF. The CDR3 nucleotides read TGTGCCTGTGACACGGTGGGATTCAGCCCCTGGGACACCCGACAGATGTTTTTC.